Shown below are 18 T cell receptor beta chains from a single sample sequenced in a study of T cell clones after liver transplantation. Profiled with immunoSEQ multiplex PCR; TCRdb holds only in-frame clones, not every one. Of about 120,000 clones in the sample, approximately 90% are singletons; the top ten hold 0.83%. Source: CD4+ T cells from blood, taken 12 months after liver transplant. All receptors come from a human patient who received a liver transplant. Some T cells may be graft donor cells.

V usage is TRBV13 and J usage is TRBJ1-2; D possibly corresponds to TRBD1 (5 bases). V was cut by 5 bases and J by 4 bases, with 14 bases left in between. CDR3 length: 14 residues. CDR1 is PRHDT and CDR2 is FYEKMQ in the germline V gene (reference sequence). This chain's CDR3 is CASSGAGRGYGYTF. CDR3 DNA sequence: TGTGCCAGCAGCGGCGCGGGGCGCGGCTATGGCTACACCTTC.

The chain has TRBV27 and TRBJ2-1; 7 nucleotides align to TRBD2. CDR1 MNHEY and CDR2 SMNVEV come from the germline V gene (reference sequence). With 4 bases clipped from V and 7 bases from J, the junction kept 4 bases outside the gene matches. The CDR3 extends over 13 amino acids. The CDR3, as DNA: TGTGCCAGCAGTTCATGGGACTATAATGAGCAGTTCTTC. It yields the protein CASSSWDYNEQFF.

For the CDR3, the DNA is TGTGCCAGCAGCTCAAGGGGCACCTCCTCTAGCACAGATACGCAGTATTTT. As protein: CASSSRGTSSSTDTQYF. The chain combines TRBV11-3 with TRBJ2-3; D might be TRBD1 (5 bases). Germline lookup yields CDR1 SGHNT and CDR2 YENEEA. The CDR3 is 17 amino acids. V lost 4 bases to trimming and J lost 0 bases, with 17 bases between them.

The chain recombines TRBV6-5 with TRBJ2-3; D is perhaps TRBD1 (6 bases). The germline V gene has CDR1 MNHEY and CDR2 SVGAGI. The V end lost 10 bases, the J end lost 0 bases, and 17 bases lay between the germline ends. CDR3 length equals 15 residues. The DNA for the CDR3 is TGTGCCACGTGCAGGGGTAGCCCTAGCACAGATACGCAGTATTTT. It translates to CATCRGSPSTDTQYF.

V and J are TRBV9 and TRBJ2-7; 10 bases agree with TRBD2. Germline V gives CDR1 SGDLS, CDR2 YYNGEE. Trimming at V came to 8 bases and at J to 6 bases, leaving 2 bases not matched to a gene. The CDR3 contains 11 residues. DNA of the CDR3: TGTGCCAGTAGACTAGCGGGCGAGCAGTACTTC. Protein product: CASRLAGEQYF.

This clone was counted once. V is TRBV5-1 and J is TRBJ1-1, with D possibly matching TRBD1 (6 bases). Trimming shortened V by 4 bases and J by 1 base, and 11 bases separated the two germline ends. Looked up from germline, CDR1 is SGHRS and CDR2 is YFSETQ. The CDR3 spans 14 residues. CDR3 region: CASSVGQPNTEAFF. The CDR3, as DNA: TGCGCCAGCAGCGTAGGACAGCCGAACACTGAAGCTTTCTTT. The whole variable domain, filled in from reference TRBV5-1 and TRBJ1-1, reads KAGVTQTPRYLIKTRGQQVTLSCSPISGHRSVSWYQQTPGQGLQFLFEYFSETQRNKGNFPGRFSGRQFSNSRSEMNVSTLELGDSALYLCASSVGQPNTEAFFGQGTRLTVV.

The genes are TRBV5-1 and TRBJ2-3; the match to TRBD1 covers 7 bases. Germline lookup yields CDR1 SGHRS and CDR2 YFSETQ. The V and J ends lost 4 bases and 6 bases, in that order; junction bases with no gene match: 8. This CDR3 has 14 amino acids. CDR3 nucleotide sequence: TGCGCCAGCAGCCAAGGGACAGCATCGGATACGCAGTATTTT. It is translated as CASSQGTASDTQYF. The full variable domain, in which reference TRBV5-1 and TRBJ2-3 provide the parts outside the CDR3, is KAGVTQTPRYLIKTRGQQVTLSCSPISGHRSVSWYQQTPGQGLQFLFEYFSETQRNKGNFPGRFSGRQFSNSRSEMNVSTLELGDSALYLCASSQGTASDTQYFGPGTRLTVL.

The V and J genes are TRBV11-2 and TRBJ2-7; 8 positions match TRBD1. The CDR3 spans 14 residues. Germline V lookup: CDR1 SGHAT, CDR2 FQNNGV. J gave up 3 bases and V 3 bases, and 4 bases lay outside the gene matches. In DNA, the CDR3 is TGTGCCAGCAGCTTTCAACAGGGGGTCTACGAGCAGTACTTC. Its translation is CASSFQQGVYEQYF.

The chain recombines TRBV6-5 with TRBJ2-7, with a weak D call TRBD1 (6 bases). Looked up from germline, CDR1 is MNHEY and CDR2 is SVGAGI. V lost 2 bases and J 0 bases, leaving 14 bases between the germline ends. CDR3 length equals 16 residues. The chain's CDR3 is CASSYQGGIASYEQYF. Here the CDR3 DNA reads TGTGCCAGCAGTTACCAAGGGGGAATTGCCTCCTACGAGCAGTACTTC.

This sequence joins TRBV6-1 and TRBJ2-5; 10 positions agree with TRBD2. The CDR3 length is 16 residues. Germline CDR1 MNHNS, CDR2 SASEGT. Trimming at V came to 1 base and at J to 5 bases, leaving 7 bases not matched to a gene. CDR3 DNA: TGTGCCAGCAGTGAAGTCCTAGCGGGAGCCGGGGAGACCCAGTACTTC. It is translated as CASSEVLAGAGETQYF.

The rearrangement joins TRBV2 to TRBJ2-1; D unresolved. V lost 5 bases and J lost 6, with 11 bases in between. The CDR3 contains 13 residues. The germline CDR1 and CDR2 sequences are SNHLY and FYNNEI. The CDR3 sequence is CASSQPSTNEQFF. The CDR3 DNA sequence: TGTGCCAGCAGTCAACCTTCAACCAATGAGCAGTTCTTC.

J is TRBJ1-1 and V is TRBV5-8; D might be TRBD1 (5 bases). The V gene lost 2 bases and the J gene lost 10 bases, with 9 bases spanning the gap. This CDR3 has 11 residues. Germline values: CDR1 SGHTS, CDR2 YDEGEE. The chain's CDR3 is CASSLRGRAFF. The CDR3 DNA is TGTGCCAGCAGCTTACGGGGCAGAGCTTTCTTT.

CDR3 protein: CASSRLSGADTGELFF. The CDR3 nucleotides are TGTGCCAGCAGCCGACTCTCAGGGGCTGACACCGGGGAGCTGTTTTTT. The chain uses TRBV6-6 and TRBJ2-2; D perhaps matches TRBD1 (6 bases). The CDR3 has 16 amino acids. CDR1 is MNHNY, CDR2 SVGAGI, per germline (reference sequence). V lost 6 bases, J lost 3 bases, and 17 bases lay in between.

A single count supports this clone. V and J are TRBV28 and TRBJ2-7; D not resolved. The CDR3 is made up of 13 amino acids. Germline V gene lookup returns CDR1 MDHEN and CDR2 SYDVKM. V dropped 4 bases and J dropped 2 bases, with 9 bases sitting between them. The CDR3 DNA sequence: TGTGCCAGCAGTTCTGGTAGCACCTACGAGCAGTACTTC. Amino acids: CASSSGSTYEQYF.

The J gene is TRBJ2-4, the V gene TRBV6-5; 8 bases align to TRBD2. The CDR3 totals 15 residues. Germline CDR1 reads MNHEY; CDR2 reads SVGAGI. With V trimmed by 7 bases and J by 6 bases, 11 bases remained unmatched. CDR3 in amino acids: CASTLNSGTRNIQYF. In DNA form, the CDR3 reads TGTGCCAGCACTCTAAACTCCGGGACTAGAAACATTCAGTACTTC.

This rearrangement joins TRBV18 to TRBJ2-3; D not resolved. Germline values: CDR1 KGHSH, CDR2 LQKENI. The germline V and J ends were trimmed by 11 bases and 3 bases, with 12 bases remaining between them. This CDR3 has 12 amino acids. The CDR3: CASGQKTDTQYF. The DNA of the CDR3 is TGTGCCTCTGGGCAAAAGACAGATACGCAGTATTTT.

This chain links TRBV6-5 with TRBJ2-2; 8 bases map to TRBD2. With V trimmed by 8 bases and J by 5 bases, 10 bases remained unmatched. This CDR3 is 15 amino acids long. The germline CDR1 and CDR2 sequences are MNHEY and SVGAGI. Here the CDR3 reads CASGGSGRETGELFF. In nucleotides, the CDR3 is TGTGCCAGCGGCGGGAGCGGGAGAGAAACCGGGGAGCTGTTTTTT.

This chain joins TRBV7-2 and TRBJ1-1, with 7 positions matching TRBD1. Germline V lookup: CDR1 SGHTA, CDR2 FQGNSA. V shed 1 base and J 4 bases; nucleotides not matched to a gene: 3. The CDR3 is made up of 14 amino acids. CDR3 loop: CASSLGGGLTEAFF. CDR3 coding DNA: TGTGCCAGCAGCTTAGGAGGGGGCCTCACTGAAGCTTTCTTT.